These 3 T cell receptor beta chains were sequenced from one sample in a study of OX40 agonist ivuxolimab in advanced cancers. Profiled with immunoSEQ multiplex PCR; TCRdb holds only in-frame clones, not every one. The profile shows tens of thousands of clones, 86% of them singletons. The sample was CD4+ or CD8+ T cells sorted from blood, taken in a trial of the OX40 agonist ivuxolimab. The receptors were sampled from an adult with an advanced solid tumor such as melanoma, head and neck, liver or kidney cancer.

This chain connects TRBV5-1 to TRBJ2-1; 9 nucleotides match TRBD2. CDR3 length: 18 amino acids. After removal of 1 base from V and 3 bases from J, the junction contained 11 bases not matched to a gene. The germline V gene has CDR1 SGHRS and CDR2 YFSETQ. The CDR3 bases are TGCGCCAGCAGCTTGAGGTCGGCGACTAGCGGAGGCTACAATGAGCAGTTCTTC. Translation: CASSLRSATSGGYNEQFF.

This clone appeared once. The chain employs TRBV5-8 and TRBJ1-5; 8 bases map to TRBD1. Trimming took 6 bases from V and 1 from J; bases not matched to a gene: 12. The CDR3 consists of 17 residues. Germline V gene lookup returns CDR1 SGHTS and CDR2 YDEGEE. The CDR3 DNA reads TGTGCCAGCACCACCGGGGGGACAGGCGTGAGCAATCAGCCCCAGCATTTT. It codes for CASTTGGTGVSNQPQHF.

This chain joins TRBV7-2 and TRBJ2-7, with no clear D. The CDR3 spans 15 residues. The V gene lost 5 bases and the J gene lost 5 bases, with 19 bases spanning the gap. Germline V lookup: CDR1 SGHTA, CDR2 FQGNSA. The CDR3 DNA is TGTGCCAGCAGCCAGACGACACGAGCTCCTAACGAGCAGTACTTC. The encoded protein is CASSQTTRAPNEQYF.